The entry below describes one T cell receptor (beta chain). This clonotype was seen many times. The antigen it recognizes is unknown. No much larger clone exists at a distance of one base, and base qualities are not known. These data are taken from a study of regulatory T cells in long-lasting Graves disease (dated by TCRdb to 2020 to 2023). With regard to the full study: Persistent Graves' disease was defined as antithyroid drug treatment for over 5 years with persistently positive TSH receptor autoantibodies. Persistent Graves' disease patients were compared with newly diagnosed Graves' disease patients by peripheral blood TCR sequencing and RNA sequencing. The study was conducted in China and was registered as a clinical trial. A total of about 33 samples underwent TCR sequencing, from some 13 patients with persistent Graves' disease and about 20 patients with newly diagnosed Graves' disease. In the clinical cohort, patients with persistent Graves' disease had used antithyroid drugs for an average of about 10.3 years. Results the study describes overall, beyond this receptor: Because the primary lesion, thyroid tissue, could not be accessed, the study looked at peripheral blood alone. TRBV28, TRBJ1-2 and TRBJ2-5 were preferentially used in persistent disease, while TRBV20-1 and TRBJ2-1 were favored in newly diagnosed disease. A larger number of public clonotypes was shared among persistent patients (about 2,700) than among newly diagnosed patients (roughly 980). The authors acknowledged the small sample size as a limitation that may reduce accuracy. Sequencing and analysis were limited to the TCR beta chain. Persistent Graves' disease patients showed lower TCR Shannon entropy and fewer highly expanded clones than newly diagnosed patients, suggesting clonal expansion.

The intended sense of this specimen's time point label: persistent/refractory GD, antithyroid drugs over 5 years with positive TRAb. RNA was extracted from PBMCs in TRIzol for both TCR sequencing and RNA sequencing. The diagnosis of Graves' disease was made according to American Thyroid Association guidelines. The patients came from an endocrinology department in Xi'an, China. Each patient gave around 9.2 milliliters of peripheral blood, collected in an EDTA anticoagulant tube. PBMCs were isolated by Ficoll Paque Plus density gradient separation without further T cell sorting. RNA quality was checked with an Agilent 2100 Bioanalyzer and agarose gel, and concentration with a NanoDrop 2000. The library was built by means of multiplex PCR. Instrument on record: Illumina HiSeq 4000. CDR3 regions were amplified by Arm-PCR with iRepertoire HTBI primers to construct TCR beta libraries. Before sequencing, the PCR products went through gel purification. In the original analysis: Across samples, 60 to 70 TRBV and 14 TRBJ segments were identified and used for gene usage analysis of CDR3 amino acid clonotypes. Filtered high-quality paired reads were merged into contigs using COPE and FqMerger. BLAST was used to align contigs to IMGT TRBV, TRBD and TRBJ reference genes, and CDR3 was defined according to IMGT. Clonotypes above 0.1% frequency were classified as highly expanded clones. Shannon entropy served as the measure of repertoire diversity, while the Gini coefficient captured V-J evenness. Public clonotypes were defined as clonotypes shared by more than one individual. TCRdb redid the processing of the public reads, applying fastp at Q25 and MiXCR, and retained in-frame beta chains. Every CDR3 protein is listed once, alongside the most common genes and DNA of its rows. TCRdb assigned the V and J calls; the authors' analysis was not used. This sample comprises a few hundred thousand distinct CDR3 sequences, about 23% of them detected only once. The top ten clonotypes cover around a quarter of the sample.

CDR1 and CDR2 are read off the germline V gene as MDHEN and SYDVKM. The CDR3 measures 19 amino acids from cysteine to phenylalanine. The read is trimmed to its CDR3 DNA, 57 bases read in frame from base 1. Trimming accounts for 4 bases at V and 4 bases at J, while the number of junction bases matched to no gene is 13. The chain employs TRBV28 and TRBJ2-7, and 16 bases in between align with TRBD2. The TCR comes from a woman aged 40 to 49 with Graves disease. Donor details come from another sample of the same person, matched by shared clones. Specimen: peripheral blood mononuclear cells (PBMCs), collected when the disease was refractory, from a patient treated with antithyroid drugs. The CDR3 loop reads CASSSLGTSGRAKGYEQYF. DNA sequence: TGTGCCAGCAGTTCCCTCGGGACTAGCGGGAGGGCCAAAGGGTACGAGCAGTACTTC. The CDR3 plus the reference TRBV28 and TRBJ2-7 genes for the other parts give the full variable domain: DVKVTQSSRYLVKRTGEKVFLECVQDMDHENMFWYRQDPGLGLRLIYFSYDVKMKEKGDIPEGYSVSREKKERFSLILESASTNQTSMYLCASSSLGTSGRAKGYEQYFGPGTRLTVT.